Below, 18 T cell receptor beta chains from the same sample are listed, as sequenced in a study of blood T cells in healthy people across ages. A second PCR of 7 to 11 cycles used a sample-barcoded 5' primer and a J-beta primer mix. Each CDR3 protein is one row after TCRdb ran MiXCR on the 5' RACE reads. The table has over 700,000 distinct CDR3 sequences, approximately 55% seen once; the top ten hold under 50%. Sequencing input: blood. These receptors originate from a man aged 80 or over in good health.

The rearrangement uses TRBV29-1 and TRBJ1-4, with D tentatively TRBD1 (5 bases). Trimming removed 0 bases from V and 6 bases from J, with 8 bases in between. There are 13 residues in the CDR3. Germline-derived CDR1 and CDR2 are SQVTM and ANQGSEA. CDR3 nucleotides: TGCAGCGTTGAAGAGGGGGATGATGAAAAACTGTTTTTT. Its translation is CSVEEGDDEKLFF.

The J gene is TRBJ1-1, the V gene TRBV5-1; unclear D gene. Germline loops: CDR1 SGHRS, CDR2 YFSETQ. There are 16 residues in the CDR3. Trimming removed 0 bases at V and 1 base at J, with 13 bases between. CDR3 sequence (DNA): TGCGCCAGCAGCTTGGTCCCAGCAAGAACGAACACTGAAGCTTTCTTT. This sequence encodes CASSLVPARTNTEAFF.

A few counts support this clonotype. The rearrangement uses TRBV28 and TRBJ2-5, with a weak D call TRBD1 (5 bases). The closer fit of TRBJ2-7 to the DNA end suggests the J call may be wrong. Germline V gives CDR1 MDHEN, CDR2 SYDVKM. The CDR3 totals 15 residues. CDR3 nucleotides: TGTGCCAGCAGTCCTTACCCTGCCAGGGACTACGAGCAGTACTTC. As protein: CASSPYPARDYEQYF.

Only a few counts were recorded for this clonotype. The chain employs TRBV24-1 and TRBJ2-1, with TRBD1 as a possible D gene (6 bases). Germline V gene data show CDR1 as KGHDR and CDR2 as SFDVKD. The CDR3 is made up of 14 amino acids. The V gene lost 12 bases and the J gene lost 0 bases, with 14 bases spanning the gap. The CDR3 protein is CASNSGDSYNEQFF. CDR3 sequence (DNA): TGTGCCTCGAATTCAGGGGACTCCTACAATGAGCAGTTCTTC.

The V and J genes are TRBV4-2 and TRBJ1-6; TRBD1 might be the D (6 bases). The V gene's germline CDR1 is LGHNA and CDR2 YNFKEQ. V was trimmed by 0 bases and J by 5 bases, leaving 14 bases between them. The CDR3 has 17 amino acids. The CDR3 sequence: CASSQDWRTANNSPLHF. The CDR3 DNA reads as TGTGCCAGCAGCCAAGATTGGCGGACAGCCAATAATTCACCCCTCCACTTT.

J is TRBJ2-7 and V is TRBV5-1, with D perhaps matching TRBD2 (5 bases). This CDR3 contains 12 residues. Germline V CDR1 and CDR2: SGHRS, YFSETQ. Trimming stripped 2 bases from V and 3 bases from J, with 6 bases between. The CDR3 DNA follows: TGCGCCAGCAGCTTTGACTACTACGAGCAGTACTTC. Residues: CASSFDYYEQYF. The full variable domain, completed using reference TRBV5-1 and TRBJ2-7, is KAGVTQTPRYLIKTRGQQVTLSCSPISGHRSVSWYQQTPGQGLQFLFEYFSETQRNKGNFPGRFSGRQFSNSRSEMNVSTLELGDSALYLCASSFDYYEQYFGPGTRLTVT.

The chain has TRBV12-3 or TRBV12-4 and TRBJ2-1, with 11 bases lining up with TRBD2. The CDR3 is 14 residues long. V was pared by 6 bases and J by 9 bases, with 7 bases of the junction left unmatched. The CDR3 loop reads CASSVAGGKSEQFF. DNA for the CDR3: TGTGCCAGCAGCGTAGCGGGGGGGAAGAGTGAGCAGTTCTTC.

This chain connects TRBV4-1 to TRBJ2-7; no clear D gene. The V gene lost 0 bases and the J gene lost 3 bases, with 6 bases spanning the gap. The CDR3 runs to 13 residues. Germline V lookup: CDR1 MGHRA, CDR2 YSYEKL. The chain's CDR3 is CASSQESYYEQYF. The CDR3 DNA reads TGCGCCAGCAGCCAAGAATCCTACTACGAGCAGTACTTC.

This clonotype was detected only once. The chain couples TRBV7-9 to TRBJ2-1, with 9 bases matching TRBD2. Trimming took 0 bases from V and 12 from J; bases not matched to a gene: 15. The CDR3 has 17 amino acids. Per germline, CDR1 SEHNR and CDR2 FQNEAQ (reference sequence). The CDR3 nucleotides are TGTGCCAGCAGCTTAGCGCGAACTAGCGGGCGTCCTTCGGTGCAGTTCTTC. Translation gives CASSLARTSGRPSVQFF.

The V and J genes are TRBV4-1 and TRBJ2-1, with unresolved D. The CDR3 contains 15 residues. Per germline, CDR1 MGHRA and CDR2 YSYEKL. Deletions cut 2 bases from V and 5 bases from J, with 13 bases between. CDR3 loop: CASSQTLKAHNEQFF. CDR3 nucleotides: TGCGCCAGCAGCCAAACCCTGAAGGCCCACAATGAGCAGTTCTTC.

Note on this clonotype: This sequence may be a read error, since a much larger clone differs from it by one base. The gene calls are TRBV5-6 and TRBJ2-7; D may be TRBD2 (6 bases). This CDR3 is built from 15 residues. CDR1 is SGHDT, CDR2 YYEEEE, per germline. V was pared by 4 bases and J by 3 bases, with 17 bases between. This chain's CDR3 is CASSEYRGTSYEQYF. CDR3 DNA: TGTGCCAGCAGCGAATACCGGGGGACCAGCTACGAGCAGTACTTC.

The chain couples TRBV6-2 or TRBV6-3 to TRBJ2-5; TRBD1 matches 11 bases. Germline V gives CDR1 MNHEY, CDR2 SVGEGT. Germline trimming cut 6 bases from V and 4 bases from J; bases unmatched to any gene: 4. This CDR3 spans 14 amino acids. The DNA of the CDR3 is TGTGCCAGCAGACGGACAGGGGGCCCAGAGACCCAGTACTTC. It yields the protein CASRRTGGPETQYF.

This chain links TRBV30 with TRBJ2-7; 10 bases fit TRBD1. Trimming at V came to 3 bases and at J to 12 bases, leaving 8 bases not matched to a gene. CDR3 size: 12 residues. Germline V gene sequence: CDR1 GTSNPN, CDR2 SVGIG (reference sequence). The DNA for the CDR3 is TGTGCCTGGAGCCGACAGGGGGCTGACGCGTACTTC. As protein: CAWSRQGADAYF.

This clonotype was seen a handful of times. The chain joins TRBV9 to TRBJ2-5, with 7 bases identical to TRBD1. In germline, CDR1 is SGDLS, CDR2 YYNGEE. V gave up 0 bases and J gave up 1 base; unmatched junction bases: 9. The CDR3 loop spans 17 amino acids. The CDR3 region has the DNA TGTGCCAGCAGCGTAGCCGGGACAGATGGTCCCCAAGAGACCCAGTACTTC. Protein product: CASSVAGTDGPQETQYF.

This clonotype came up a few times. This sequence joins TRBV25-1 and TRBJ1-1; D may be TRBD1 (6 bases). CDR1 and CDR2 (germline): MGHDK, SYGVNS. Trimming removed 8 bases from V and 0 bases from J, with 16 bases in between. The CDR3 is 15 amino acids. CDR3 coding DNA: TGTGCCAGCGTCCAGGACAGATACATGAACACTGAAGCTTTCTTT. As protein: CASVQDRYMNTEAFF. Filled out from reference TRBV25-1 and TRBJ1-1, the complete variable domain reads EADIYQTPRYLVIGTGKKITLECSQTMGHDKMYWYQQDPGMELHLIHYSYGVNSTEKGDLSSESTVSRIRTEHFPLTLESARPSHTSQYLCASVQDRYMNTEAFFGQGTRLTVV.

This clonotype was observed a single time. The rearrangement uses TRBV11-3 and TRBJ1-5; 7 bases are shared with TRBD1. Germline V gene data show CDR1 as SGHNT and CDR2 as YENEEA. V trimming: 5 bases; J trimming: 2 bases; junction bases outside the gene matches: 3. CDR3 length: 14 amino acids. For the CDR3, the DNA is TGTGCCAGCAGCGTCAGGGGGGGCAATCAGCCCCAGCATTTT. Translated: CASSVRGGNQPQHF.

The DNA of the CDR3 is TGTGCCAGCAGTGAGGCTAGCGAGAGAATGGTGAATGAGCAGTTCTTC. It translates to CASSEASERMVNEQFF. This chain uses TRBV2 with TRBJ2-1, with D maybe TRBD2 (6 bases). There are 16 residues in the CDR3. Per germline, CDR1 SNHLY and CDR2 FYNNEI. V lost 3 bases and J lost 7, with 19 bases in between.

CDR3 amino acids: CASSQVQREVEQYF. DNA for the CDR3: TGTGCCAGCAGCCAAGTCCAGCGGGAGGTCGAGCAGTACTTC. This sequence joins TRBV4-2 and TRBJ2-4; 9 bases fit TRBD2. The J call is doubtful: the DNA matches TRBJ2-7 better. Per germline, CDR1 LGHNA and CDR2 YNFKEQ. The CDR3 has 14 residues.